Here is one T cell receptor (beta chain) with its context. The data are from a study of blood T cell repertoires in COVID-19. Across the whole study: The United States, Italy and Spain were the sources of the acute and convalescent COVID-19 samples. Nucleic acid was either cDNA or gDNA, and it came from T cells, B-cell-depleted T cells, or PBMCs.

In the source study's methods: Amplification with reference gene primers provided the estimates of nucleated cell counts. The data were produced by immunoSEQ multiplex PCR, yet TCRdb's version contains in-frame clones alone and is incomplete. That table gives V, J and clone size, and the DNA gave D and trimming. The sample records tens of thousands of clones, approximately 89% being singletons. Germline CDR1 reads SGDLS; CDR2 reads YYNGEE. The CDR3 is 14 residues long. The germline V and J ends were trimmed by 0 bases and 4 bases, with 8 bases remaining between them. The sequencing sample was made of peripheral blood. This clonotype originated in a woman aged 40 to 50 with acute or convalescent COVID-19. The gene calls are TRBV9 and TRBJ1-5; no definite D call. For the CDR3, the DNA is TGTGCCAGCAGCGTAGGACACAGTAATCAGCCCCAGCATTTT. This encodes CASSVGHSNQPQHF.